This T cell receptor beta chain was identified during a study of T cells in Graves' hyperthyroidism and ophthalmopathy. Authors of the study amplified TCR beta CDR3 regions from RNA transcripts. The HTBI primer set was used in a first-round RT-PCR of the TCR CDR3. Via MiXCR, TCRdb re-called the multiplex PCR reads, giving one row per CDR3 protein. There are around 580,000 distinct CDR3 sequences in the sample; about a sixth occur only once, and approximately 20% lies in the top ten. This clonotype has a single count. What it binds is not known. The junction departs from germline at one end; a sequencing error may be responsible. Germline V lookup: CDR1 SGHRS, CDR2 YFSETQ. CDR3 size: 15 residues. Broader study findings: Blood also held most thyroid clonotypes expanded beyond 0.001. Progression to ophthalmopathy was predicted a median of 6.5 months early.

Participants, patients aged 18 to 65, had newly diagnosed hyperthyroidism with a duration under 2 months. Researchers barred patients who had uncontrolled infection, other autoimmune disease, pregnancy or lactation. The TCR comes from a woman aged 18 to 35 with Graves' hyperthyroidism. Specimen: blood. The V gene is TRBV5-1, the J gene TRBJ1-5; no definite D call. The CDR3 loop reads CAGSLARYSNQPQHF. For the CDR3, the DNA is TGCGCCGGCAGCTTGGCCCGGTATAGCAACCAGCCCCAGCATTTT.